This entry lists 11 T cell receptor beta chains sequenced from one sample in a study of T cell responses to AZD1222 COVID-19 vaccine. Generated by immunoSEQ multiplex PCR, the TCRdb table keeps only in-frame clones and is missing some. There are fewer than 150,000 clones in the sample; just over 90% occur only once, and around 5% lies in the top ten. The sample was peripheral blood, taken 28 days after the second AZD1222 dose. The origin of the receptors is an adult who received the AZD1222 COVID-19 vaccine.

This clone has just a few counts. The V and J genes are TRBV6-6 and TRBJ2-1, with 9 bases that match TRBD2. Germline V lookup: CDR1 MNHNY, CDR2 SVGAGI (reference sequence). Trimming took 6 bases from V and 6 from J; bases not matched to a gene: 6. The CDR3 loop spans 14 amino acids. The CDR3 region has the DNA TGTGCCAGCAGGGGAGTAGCGGGAGTCAATGAGCAGTTCTTC. Protein: CASRGVAGVNEQFF.

This chain uses TRBV29-1 with TRBJ1-2; possible D gene TRBD1, 5 bases. This CDR3 contains 12 residues. The ends were cut back, 1 base at V and 8 bases at J, with 11 bases in the middle. Germline V gives CDR1 SQVTM, CDR2 ANQGSEA. This CDR3 is CSVEVGRAGYTF. CDR3 DNA sequence: TGCAGCGTTGAAGTAGGCAGGGCCGGCTACACCTTC.

In regard to this clone: Within the sample, other DNA sequences also encode this same CDR3. The CDR3 DNA is TGTGCCAGCAGTTTAAGTGGGAACACTGAAGCTTTCTTT. The encoded protein is CASSLSGNTEAFF. The V call is TRBV12-3 or TRBV12-4, the J call TRBJ1-1; D is ambiguous. Trimming pared 2 bases from V and 1 base from J, leaving 5 bases between. CDR3 length equals 13 residues.

The chain couples TRBV5-1 to TRBJ2-3, with D unclear. The length of the CDR3 is 16 residues. From germline, CDR1 is SGHRS and CDR2 YFSETQ. V lost 0 bases and J lost 2, with 13 bases in between. CDR3 region: CASSLALVGNTDTQYF. The CDR3 region has the DNA TGCGCCAGCAGCTTGGCCCTCGTCGGAAACACAGATACGCAGTATTTT.

This sequence joins TRBV12-3 or TRBV12-4 and TRBJ1-2; 8 positions agree with TRBD1. CDR3 length equals 13 residues. V shed 6 bases and J 8 bases; nucleotides not matched to a gene: 8. This CDR3 reads CASSPDRGKGYTF. CDR3 nucleotide sequence: TGTGCCAGCAGCCCTGACAGGGGAAAGGGCTACACCTTC.

V usage is TRBV5-5 and J usage is TRBJ1-4, with unresolved D. Germline V gene lookup returns CDR1 SGHKS and CDR2 YYEKEE (reference sequence). The CDR3 runs 16 residues. Trimming took off 0 bases at V and 5 bases at J, with 14 bases between the two ends. This CDR3 reads CASSLGPWTGNEKLFF. The CDR3 region has the DNA TGTGCCAGCAGCTTGGGACCGTGGACGGGAAATGAAAAACTGTTTTTT.

The V gene is TRBV4-1, the J gene TRBJ2-1; 8 bases are shared with TRBD2. Germline loops: CDR1 MGHRA, CDR2 YSYEKL. The V and J ends lost 4 bases and 5 bases, in that order; junction bases with no gene match: 7. This CDR3 comprises 15 residues. DNA of the CDR3: TGCGCCAGCAGCCTAAGCGGGGGTATCGACAATGAGCAGTTCTTC. This codes for CASSLSGGIDNEQFF.

In this sample, this clone turned up once. This chain connects TRBV19 to TRBJ2-5; perhaps D is TRBD1 or TRBD2 (6 bases each). Germline CDR1 is LNHDA and CDR2 is SQIVND (reference sequence). V was clipped by 6 bases and J by 2 bases, with 16 bases between them. CDR3 size: 15 residues. In DNA form, the CDR3 reads TGTGCCAGTAGGAAGGGTAAGGGGGGACAAGAGACCCAGTACTTC. Translated, it gives CASRKGKGGQETQYF.

The rearrangement joins TRBV21-1 to TRBJ1-5. TRBV21-1 is a pseudogene locus. This CDR3 spans 16 amino acids. This CDR3 is CASRHSWQDSFQPQHF. The CDR3 DNA follows: TGTGCCAGCAGGCATTCCTGGCAGGACTCGTTTCAGCCCCAGCATTTT.

This rearrangement joins TRBV3-1 (or the pseudogene TRBV3-2) to TRBJ1-1; no clear D. Germline V gene data show CDR1 as LGHDT and CDR2 as YNNKEL (reference sequence). The CDR3 covers 14 residues. Trimming shortened V by 0 bases and J by 6 bases, and 11 bases separated the two germline ends. The CDR3 spells CASSQDGRASEAFF. CDR3 bases: TGTGCCAGCAGCCAAGATGGCCGAGCCTCTGAAGCTTTCTTT.

This chain links TRBV6-5 with TRBJ1-1; D call uncertain. The germline CDR1 and CDR2 sequences are MNHEY and SVGAGI. Trimming shortened V by 10 bases and J by 0 bases, and 9 bases separated the two germline ends. The CDR3 length is 12 residues. The CDR3 is CAIGRLNTEAFF. As DNA, the CDR3 is TGTGCCATCGGGAGGTTGAACACTGAAGCTTTCTTT.